This TCR beta chain was retrieved from a study of T cell repertoires in cytomegalovirus infection. Study-level background: Both a matching HLA type and CMV infection were indicated by public TCR beta signatures.

MiXCR was run by TCRdb on the reads, yielding one entry per CDR3 protein. The repertoire holds under 200,000 distinct CDR3 sequences, with about 28% as singletons. The specimen sequenced was PBMCs. The sequence was obtained from a human donor in good health (CMV status not recorded). Some clones in this sample may be carry-over from other donors' samples.

This chain's CDR3 is CASSGVTSPPDTQYF. For the CDR3, the DNA is TGTGCCAGCAGCGGGGTGACTAGCCCCCCAGATACGCAGTATTTT. V is TRBV5-4 and J is TRBJ2-3; 7 nucleotides agree with TRBD2. This CDR3 contains 15 residues. V was pared by 4 bases and J by 4 bases, with 9 bases of the junction left unmatched. Germline CDR1 and CDR2: SGHNT and YYREEE (reference sequence).